Below are 18 T cell receptor beta chains sequenced from a single sample in a study of PD-1 blockade in classical Hodgkin lymphoma. Data came from immunoSEQ multiplex PCR; TCRdb stores just in-frame clones and leaves some out. This table has about 97,000 clones, around 80% appearing once. Patients all relapsed after autologous stem cell transplantation, and there was variation in brentuximab vedotin exposure. Sequencing used peripheral blood mononuclear cells (PBMCs), obtained at baseline. These receptors originate from a human donor with classical Hodgkin lymphoma.

CDR3 DNA sequence: TGTGCCAGCAGTGAAGCAACGGTGAGCTCCTACGAGCAGTACTTC. Translating gives CASSEATVSSYEQYF. The chain employs TRBV6-1 and TRBJ2-7; D unresolved. Looked up from germline, CDR1 is MNHNS and CDR2 is SASEGT. The CDR3 loop spans 15 amino acids. Deletions cut 0 bases from V and 0 bases from J, with 9 bases between.

This clone was seen ten or more times. CDR3 protein: CASSPKETSRTGELFF. CDR3 DNA sequence: TGCGCCAGCAGCCCTAAGGAGACTAGCAGGACCGGGGAGCTGTTTTTT. J is TRBJ2-2 and V is TRBV4-1; 7 bases are a match to TRBD2. The CDR3 is 16 amino acids. V was pared by 4 bases and J by 5 bases, with 10 bases of the junction left unmatched. Germline values: CDR1 MGHRA, CDR2 YSYEKL.

V and J are TRBV5-4 and TRBJ2-1; 7 positions match TRBD2. Germline CDR1 is SGHNT and CDR2 is YYREEE (reference sequence). With V trimmed by 1 base and J by 4 bases, 2 bases remained unmatched. There are 14 residues in the CDR3. The CDR3 here is CASSLPSGYNEQFF. The CDR3, as DNA: TGTGCCAGCAGCTTGCCTAGCGGATACAATGAGCAGTTCTTC.

This rearrangement joins TRBV2 to TRBJ2-1; unclear D gene. V was shortened by 10 bases and J by 5 bases, with 12 bases between the two germline ends. The germline CDR1 and CDR2 sequences are SNHLY and FYNNEI. The CDR3 spans 12 residues. DNA of the CDR3: TGTGCCAATGGGGTCCGCAACAATGAGCAGTTCTTC. This translates into CANGVRNNEQFF.

This chain connects TRBV11-2 to TRBJ2-1, with no clear D. CDR3 size: 13 residues. Between the trimmed V and J ends, which lost 3 bases and 5 bases, there was a span of 8 bases. Germline CDR1 and CDR2: SGHAT and FQNNGV. In DNA, the CDR3 is TGTGCCAGCAGCTTCGGGCCGGACAATGAGCAGTTCTTC. It translates to CASSFGPDNEQFF.

V and J are TRBV27 and TRBJ2-3, with D unclear. V lost 4 bases to trimming and J lost 0 bases, with 5 bases between them. Germline V gene lookup returns CDR1 MNHEY and CDR2 SMNVEV (reference sequence). The CDR3 length is 13 residues. The CDR3, as DNA: TGTGCCAGCAGTTCCCCTAGCACAGATACGCAGTATTTT. As protein: CASSSPSTDTQYF.

This chain uses TRBV7-2 with TRBJ2-7; 11 bases match TRBD2. Germline V gene data show CDR1 as SGHTA and CDR2 as FQGNSA. The CDR3 spans 13 residues. V lost 6 bases, J lost 3 bases, and 1 base stayed unmatched. CDR3 DNA: TGTGCCAGCAGTGGGACTAGCGGCTACGAGCAGTACTTC. This sequence encodes CASSGTSGYEQYF.

This clone occurred a few times. The chain recombines TRBV7-9 with TRBJ2-2; 8 positions agree with TRBD2. CDR1 and CDR2 from the germline V gene are SEHNR and FQNEAQ (reference sequence). The V and J ends lost 1 base and 5 bases, in that order; junction bases with no gene match: 6. This CDR3 region has 16 residues. This chain's CDR3 is CASSLGRSGGTGELFF. The CDR3, as DNA: TGTGCCAGCAGCTTAGGTCGATCGGGAGGGACCGGGGAGCTGTTTTTT. Combining the CDR3 with reference TRBV7-9 and TRBJ2-2 gives the whole variable domain DTGVSQNPRHKITKRGQNVTFRCDPISEHNRLYWYRQTLGQGPEFLTYFQNEAQLEKSRLLSDRFSAERPKGSFSTLEIQRTEQGDSAMYLCASSLGRSGGTGELFFGEGSRLTVL.

The DNA of the CDR3 is TGTGCCAGCAGCGTATCTGTAGCGGGAAGGGATGAGCAGTTCTTC. Translated, it gives CASSVSVAGRDEQFF. This chain uses TRBV9 with TRBJ2-1; 8 bases match TRBD2. The CDR3 runs to 15 residues. V lost 1 base and J lost 8; bases outside the gene matches: 8. The germline V gene has CDR1 SGDLS and CDR2 YYNGEE.

The chain joins TRBV18 to TRBJ2-2, with D perhaps TRBD1 (6 bases). V lost 4 bases and J lost 0, with 12 bases in between. The CDR3 totals 16 residues. CDR1 and CDR2 (germline): KGHSH, LQKENI. This CDR3 reads CASSLLQGPNTGELFF. The CDR3 DNA is TGTGCCAGCTCACTGCTACAGGGCCCGAACACCGGGGAGCTGTTTTTT.

CDR3 DNA: TGTGCCAGCCCACAGGCAGGGCTTCAAGCAGATACGCAGTATTTT. Translating gives CASPQAGLQADTQYF. V usage is TRBV19 and J usage is TRBJ2-3; possibly TRBD1 for D (5 bases). V lost 9 bases, J lost 4 bases, and 20 bases lay in between. Germline CDR1 reads LNHDA; CDR2 reads SQIVND (reference sequence). The CDR3 extends over 15 amino acids.

This chain joins TRBV2 and TRBJ1-5; D uncertain. CDR1 SNHLY and CDR2 FYNNEI come from the germline V gene. With 3 bases removed from V and 2 bases from J, the gap between germline ends came to 5 bases. The length of the CDR3 is 13 residues. In DNA, the CDR3 is TGTGCCAGCAGTGACGTTGGCAATCAGCCCCAGCATTTT. Translation: CASSDVGNQPQHF. Full variable domain (missing parts from reference TRBV2 and TRBJ1-5): EPEVTQTPSHQVTQMGQEVILRCVPISNHLYFYWYRQILGQKVEFLVSFYNNEISEKSEIFDDQFSVERPDGSNFTLKIRSTKLEDSAMYFCASSDVGNQPQHFGDGTRLSIL.

This chain links TRBV7-2 with TRBJ2-1; TRBD2 aligns across 11 bases. Germline V gene sequence: CDR1 SGHTA, CDR2 FQGNSA. The CDR3 sequence is 14 residues long. The J segment lost 10 bases and the V segment lost 0 bases, leaving 2 bases of the junction unmatched. CDR3 sequence reads: CASSLAWTSGEQFF. The CDR3 region has the DNA TGTGCCAGCAGCTTAGCGTGGACTAGCGGGGAGCAGTTCTTC.

J is TRBJ2-2 and V is TRBV11-2; 10 bases align to TRBD2. This CDR3 spans 15 amino acids. With 6 bases clipped from V and 6 bases from J, the junction kept 7 bases outside the gene matches. CDR1 and CDR2 from the germline V gene are SGHAT and FQNNGV. CDR3 nucleotides: TGTGCCAGCAGATCCGGGCTAGCGGGAGCCGGGGAGCTGTTTTTT. This codes for CASRSGLAGAGELFF. The whole variable domain, filled in from reference TRBV11-2 and TRBJ2-2, reads EAGVAQSPRYKIIEKRQSVAFWCNPISGHATLYWYQQILGQGPKLLIQFQNNGVVDDSQLPKDRFSAERLKGVDSTLKIQPAKLEDSAVYLCASRSGLAGAGELFFGEGSRLTVL.

This chain links TRBV7-2 with TRBJ2-3; D unresolved. Germline V CDR1 and CDR2: SGHTA, FQGNSA. Trimming cost V 1 base and J 4 bases, with 9 bases left between them. The length of the CDR3 is 14 residues. CDR3 loop: CASSLGPASDTQYF. The CDR3, as DNA: TGTGCCAGCAGCTTAGGTCCAGCGTCAGATACGCAGTATTTT.

The CDR3 DNA reads as TGTGCCAGCAGCTTACGCACAGGGTTAATGAACACTGAAGCTTTCTTT. This translates into CASSLRTGLMNTEAFF. The chain recombines TRBV7-9 with TRBJ1-1, with TRBD1 as a possible D gene (6 bases). The V gene lost 2 bases and the J gene lost 0 bases, with 13 bases spanning the gap. The germline gives CDR1 SEHNR, CDR2 FQNEAQ (reference sequence). The CDR3 contains 16 residues.

The chain uses TRBV29-1 and TRBJ2-3; D possibly corresponds to TRBD2 (5 bases). V lost 5 bases and J lost 2, with 11 bases in between. The CDR3 length is 13 residues. Germline-derived CDR1 and CDR2 are SQVTM and ANQGSEA. The chain's CDR3 is CSVLGGDTDTQYF. CDR3 DNA: TGCAGCGTTCTTGGAGGAGACACAGATACGCAGTATTTT.

V is TRBV21-1 and J is TRBJ2-1; the D segment call TRBD2 is taken from the table without a DNA check. TRBV21-1 is given as a pseudogene. CDR3 length equals 17 residues. In DNA, the CDR3 is TGTGCCAGCAGCCCACTAACACTAGCGGGAGTTCGCAATGAGCAGTTCTTC. Its translation: CASSPLTLAGVRNEQFF.